Listed below are T cell receptor beta chains from one sample, sequenced in a study of blood T cell repertoires in COVID-19. The data were produced by immunoSEQ multiplex PCR, yet TCRdb's version contains in-frame clones alone and is incomplete. The table includes a few hundred thousand clones, more than 85% detected once. The specimen sequenced was PBMCs or T cells enriched from blood (not recorded which). These receptors all come from a woman aged 60-75 years who had recovered from COVID-19. Both conserved end residues are part of each CDR3. A D gene is named only where the DNA matches it firmly. Clone size, where shown, is once, few, many, or a class for clones that have expanded.

clone size	V gene	CDR3 length	J gene	D gene	CDR3 DNA	CDR3 protein
NA	TRBV14	14	TRBJ1-1	NA	TGTGCCAGCAGCCCATCATTGGAGGGCACTGAAGCTTTCTTT	CASSPSLEGTEAFF
NA	TRBV3-1/TRBV3-2	14	TRBJ1-3	TRBD1	TGTGCCAGCACCCAGACAGGGGGCGGAAACACCATATATTTT	CASTQTGGGNTIYF
once	TRBV5-1	14	TRBJ1-1	NA	TGCGCCAGCAGCAGCAGGGGTTCCGGCACTGAAGCTTTCTTT	CASSSRGSGTEAFF
NA	TRBV5-1	14	TRBJ2-5	NA	TGCGCCAGCAGCTTGGGCGGCAGTCGGGAGACCCAGTACTTC	CASSLGGSRETQYF
NA	TRBV4-1	14	TRBJ1-1	NA	TGCGCCAGCAGCCTAGATGAGGGCTACACTGAAGCTTTCTTT	CASSLDEGYTEAFF
few	TRBV27	16	TRBJ1-6	TRBD1	TGTGCCAGCAGTTTTGGGGTGGACAGGGGGTTTTCACCCCTCCACTTT	CASSFGVDRGFSPLHF
NA	TRBV18	14	TRBJ2-6	NA	TGTGCCAGCTCACCGGAGAGGGGGGCCAACGTCCTGACTTTC	CASSPERGANVLTF
once	TRBV5-1	15	TRBJ1-2	TRBD1	TGCGCCAGCAGCTTGGTTCAGGGGGGACTCTATGGCTACACCTTC	CASSLVQGGLYGYTF
NA	TRBV30	15	TRBJ2-1	TRBD2	TGTGCCTGGAGATTAGCGGGGGGGCCCTACAATGAGCAGTTCTTC	CAWRLAGGPYNEQFF
NA	TRBV5-4	15	TRBJ1-6	NA	TGTGCCAGCAGCTTGTTCGACCGGGATAATTCACCCCTCCACTTT	CASSLFDRDNSPLHF
NA	TRBV24-1	16	TRBJ1-2	TRBD1	TGTGCCACCAGTGATTTGCAGCAGGGGGGAGACTATGGCTACACCTTC	CATSDLQQGGDYGYTF
NA	TRBV10-3	14	TRBJ1-2	NA	TGTGCCATCAGTGCAAAACAGGGTTCGGATGGCTACACCTTC	CAISAKQGSDGYTF
NA	TRBV9	14	TRBJ1-1	TRBD1	TGTGCCAGCAGCGCCGACAGGGGAGACACTGAAGCTTTCTTT	CASSADRGDTEAFF
NA	TRBV2	14	TRBJ2-7	NA	TGTGCCAGCAGTGATAGTGGGCTTCCCTACGAGCAGTACTTC	CASSDSGLPYEQYF
NA	TRBV6-4	15	TRBJ2-1	TRBD2	TGTGCCAGCAGTTCCACTAGCGGGGGTCGCAATGAGCAGTTCTTC	CASSSTSGGRNEQFF
NA	TRBV28	13	TRBJ1-5	NA	TGTGCCAGCAGCACCCAGGGTTATAGGCCCCAGCATTTT	CASSTQGYRPQHF
NA	TRBV7-2	14	TRBJ1-6	TRBD1	TGTGCCAGCAGTTCCGGGACAGGGGGTTCACCCCTCCACTTT	CASSSGTGGSPLHF
NA	TRBV2	15	TRBJ1-1	NA	TGTGCCAGCAGTCTTTATCCCTCCCAAACGAGTGAAGCTTTCTTT	CASSLYPSQTSEAFF
NA	TRBV6-5	13	TRBJ1-3	NA	TGTGCCACTCATCTATCGGGGGTAGACACCATATATTTT	CATHLSGVDTIYF
NA	TRBV9	16	TRBJ2-7	TRBD2	TGTGCCAGCAGCCCACGGACTAGCGGGGGTCTTGAAGAGCAGTACTTC	CASSPRTSGGLEEQYF
few	TRBV7-8	14	TRBJ1-6	NA	TGTGCCAGCAGCTTGATTTGGAGGAATTCACCCCTCCACTTT	CASSLIWRNSPLHF
once	TRBV6-5	14	TRBJ2-3	TRBD2	TGTGCCAGCAGACCCCGGACTAGCGCAGATACGCAGTATTTT	CASRPRTSADTQYF
NA	TRBV19	15	TRBJ2-2	TRBD2	TGTGCCAGTAGTCCTCTAGCGGGGGGGTCCGGGGAGCTGTTTTTT	CASSPLAGGSGELFF
NA	TRBV30	16	TRBJ1-6	NA	TGTGCCTGGATTGCGGGGAGCAGCTCCTATAATTCACCCCTCCACTTT	CAWIAGSSSYNSPLHF
NA	TRBV4-1	15	TRBJ2-1	TRBD1	TGCGCCAGCAGCCAAGGGACTCAGGGGGTGAATGAGCAGTTCTTC	CASSQGTQGVNEQFF
many	TRBV27	15	TRBJ2-3	TRBD2	TGTGCCAGCAGTATCAGGACTAGCGGCACAGATACGCAGTATTTT	CASSIRTSGTDTQYF
NA	TRBV21-1	15	TRBJ2-2	NA	TGTGCCAGCAGCCCTGGGAACAGGGGCACCGGGGAGCTGTTTTTT	CASSPGNRGTGELFF
NA	TRBV27	13	TRBJ2-7	TRBD2	TGTGCCAGCAGTTTAGGGCGGGGGTACGAGCAGTACTTC	CASSLGRGYEQYF
once	TRBV6-6	14	TRBJ1-1	NA	TGTGCCAGCAGTGCCGTACAGGGACGCACTGAAGCTTTCTTT	CASSAVQGRTEAFF
NA	TRBV11-2	12	TRBJ1-2	NA	TGTGCCAGCAGCTCCGGGACTGTTGGCTACACCTTC	CASSSGTVGYTF
few	TRBV28	13	TRBJ1-5	TRBD1	TGTGCCAGCAGTTTGGACAGGCTCCAGCCCCAGCATTTT	CASSLDRLQPQHF
NA	TRBV30	14	TRBJ1-2	TRBD1	TGTGCCTGGAGTGCGGGACAGGGAGACTATGGCTACACCTTC	CAWSAGQGDYGYTF
NA	TRBV23-1	16	TRBJ2-1	NA	TGCGCCAGCAGTCAATTAACACAGGAACTCTACAATGAGCAGTTCTTC	CASSQLTQELYNEQFF
NA	TRBV7-8	16	TRBJ1-6	TRBD1	TGTGCCAGCAGCTCCAAGACAGGGGGCTTAGGATCACCCCTCCACTTT	CASSSKTGGLGSPLHF
few	TRBV19	14	TRBJ1-2	NA	TGTGCCAGTAGTATGACGGGTTCTGGCTATGGCTACACCTTC	CASSMTGSGYGYTF
NA	TRBV14	21	TRBJ1-4	TRBD1	TGTGCCAGCAGCCAAGATTTACCCGGACAGGGGGCGAAGGCAACTAATGAAAAACTGTTTTTT	CASSQDLPGQGAKATNEKLFF
NA	TRBV5-5	14	TRBJ1-2	NA	TGTGCCAGCAGCTTTGAGGGCTTGAACTATGGCTACACCTTC	CASSFEGLNYGYTF